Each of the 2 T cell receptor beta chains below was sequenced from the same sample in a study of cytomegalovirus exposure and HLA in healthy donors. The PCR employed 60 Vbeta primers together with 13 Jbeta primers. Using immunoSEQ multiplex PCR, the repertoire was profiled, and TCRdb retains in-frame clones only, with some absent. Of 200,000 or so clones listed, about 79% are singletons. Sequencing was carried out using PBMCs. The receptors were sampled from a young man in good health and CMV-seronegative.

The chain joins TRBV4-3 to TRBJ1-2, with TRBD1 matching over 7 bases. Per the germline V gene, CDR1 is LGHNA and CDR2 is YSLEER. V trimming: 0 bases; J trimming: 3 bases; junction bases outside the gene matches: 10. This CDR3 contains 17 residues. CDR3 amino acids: CASSQDMLVQGYYGYTF. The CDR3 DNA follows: TGCGCCAGCAGCCAAGATATGCTTGTACAGGGGTACTATGGCTACACCTTC.

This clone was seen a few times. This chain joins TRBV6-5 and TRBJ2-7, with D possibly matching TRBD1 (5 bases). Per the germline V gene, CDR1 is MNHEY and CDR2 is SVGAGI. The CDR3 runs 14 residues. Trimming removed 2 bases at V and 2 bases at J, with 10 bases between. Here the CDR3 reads CASSYIQGPYEQYF. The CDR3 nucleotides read TGTGCCAGCAGTTACATCCAGGGCCCCTACGAGCAGTACTTC.